This TCR beta chain was profiled in a study of cytomegalovirus exposure and HLA in healthy donors. Overall study results and limits: Reportedly, cytomegalovirus status was diagnosed with high sensitivity and specificity. The study recorded 160 or so TCR beta chains that were cytomegalovirus-associated.

Comment on this clone: Its antigen is currently unknown.

Repertoires were generated with immunoSEQ multiplex PCR, while TCRdb's copy carries only in-frame clones and drops some. The sample lists 150,000 to 200,000 clones, about 82% occurring once. What was sequenced was PBMCs. The TCR sequence derives from a young woman in good health and CMV-seronegative.

The DNA for the CDR3 is TGTGCCAGCAGCCCAGTTGGACTAGCGGTCGATTATGAGCAGTTCTTC. Protein: CASSPVGLAVDYEQFF. The chain is built from TRBV7-8 and TRBJ2-1; 10 nucleotides agree with TRBD2. The germline V gene encodes CDR1 SGHVS and CDR2 FQNEAQ. This CDR3 has 16 residues. V was clipped by 5 bases and J by 8 bases; unmatched bases: 12.